Below, 26 T cell receptor beta chains from the same sample are listed, as sequenced in a study of cytomegalovirus exposure and HLA in healthy donors. Here immunoSEQ multiplex PCR was the method, and the copy in TCRdb shows in-frame clones only, minus some. Seen here are about 160,000 clones, more than 75% observed once, and the top ten hold around 3%. The sample comprised PBMCs. The receptors were gathered from a man younger than 30 in good health and CMV-seronegative.

This clone was observed a handful of times. CDR3 nucleotide sequence: TGTGCCAGCAGCCGACTACCTACCGGGGAGCTGTTTTTT. This sequence encodes CASSRLPTGELFF. The rearrangement joins TRBV28 to TRBJ2-2, with TRBD2 as a possible D gene (5 bases). From germline, CDR1 is MDHEN and CDR2 SYDVKM. The CDR3 is 13 residues long. The germline V and J ends were trimmed by 6 bases and 5 bases, with 10 bases remaining between them.

The rearrangement links TRBV16 to TRBJ1-2, with TRBD1 as a possible D gene (6 bases). V was pared by 3 bases and J by 0 bases, with 8 bases between. Per the germline V gene, CDR1 is KGHSY and CDR2 is FQNENV. The CDR3 length is 14 residues. CDR3 residues: CASSQDRANYGYTF. CDR3 DNA: TGTGCCAGCAGCCAGGACAGAGCTAACTATGGCTACACCTTC.

The chain links TRBV10-2 to TRBJ1-5; possible D gene TRBD1, 5 bases. Germline values: CDR1 WSHSY, CDR2 SAAADI. V was cut by 8 bases and J by 3 bases, with 17 bases left in between. There are 15 residues in the CDR3. The CDR3 nucleotides read TGCGCCAGCGCTACAATTGGGGGGTACAATCAGCCCCAGCATTTT. It specifies CASATIGGYNQPQHF.

The chain uses TRBV27 and TRBJ1-1; 8 bases fit TRBD1. The germline CDR1 and CDR2 sequences are MNHEY and SMNVEV (reference sequence). This CDR3 contains 14 residues. The ends lost 5 bases at V and 11 bases at J; junction bases unmatched: 13. The DNA of the CDR3 is TGTGCCAGCAGTCGGACAGGGAAAGGGAGGAGGGCTTTCTTT. Its translation: CASSRTGKGRRAFF.

The genes are TRBV6-1 and TRBJ1-1; D call uncertain. Germline V lookup: CDR1 MNHNS, CDR2 SASEGT. The CDR3 contains 12 residues. The V end was cut by 11 bases, the J end by 0 bases, with 10 bases between. This CDR3 is CAVQKMNTEAFF. The CDR3, as DNA: TGTGCCGTACAGAAAATGAACACTGAAGCTTTCTTT.

The chain employs TRBV11-2 and TRBJ1-1; D remains unclear. Germline V lookup: CDR1 SGHAT, CDR2 FQNNGV. The CDR3 has 14 residues. Trimming cost V 1 base and J 0 bases, with 6 bases left between them. The chain's CDR3 is CASSLVELNTEAFF. In DNA, the CDR3 is TGTGCCAGCAGCTTAGTAGAATTGAACACTGAAGCTTTCTTT.

This clone came up once. The chain is built from TRBV14 and TRBJ1-2, with TRBD1 identical over 9 bases. V gave up 0 bases and J gave up 4 bases; unmatched junction bases: 3. The CDR3 contains 15 residues. Germline CDR1 SGHDN, CDR2 FVKESK. DNA of the CDR3: TGTGCCAGCAGCCAAGATTACAGGGGGCTCTATGGCTACACCTTC. Translated, it gives CASSQDYRGLYGYTF. Full variable domain (remainder filled in from reference TRBV14 and TRBJ1-2): EAGVTQFPSHSVIEKGQTVTLRCDPISGHDNLYWYRRVMGKEIKFLLHFVKESKQDESGMPNNRFLAERTGGTYSTLKVQPAELEDSGVYFCASSQDYRGLYGYTFGSGTRLTVV.

In regard to this clone: Sequence at one end of the junction differs from germline and may be a read error. This chain uses TRBV5-6 with TRBJ2-4; a weak D match, TRBD2 (6 bases). CDR1 SGHDT and CDR2 YYEEEE come from the germline V gene. This CDR3 is built from 11 residues. As DNA, the CDR3 is TGTGCCAGCAGCTCTGGGGGGACGGGGCACTTC. Translating it yields CASSSGGTGHF.

CDR3 in amino acids: CASEGWGGSADTQYF. In DNA, the CDR3 is TGTGCCAGCGAAGGATGGGGGGGTTCTGCAGATACGCAGTATTTT. V and J are TRBV2 and TRBJ2-3; 7 positions agree with TRBD2. V lost 8 bases to trimming and J lost 4 bases; unmatched junction nucleotides: 12. Germline V gene data show CDR1 as SNHLY and CDR2 as FYNNEI. This CDR3 region has 15 residues.

V gene TRBV27 combines with J gene TRBJ1-4; no reliable D call. The CDR3 loop spans 12 amino acids. Trimming took off 6 bases at V and 7 bases at J, with 9 bases between the two ends. Germline V gene data show CDR1 as MNHEY and CDR2 as SMNVEV (reference sequence). The CDR3 DNA is TGTGCCAGCAGGAGTAGTGGTGAAAAACTGTTTTTT. Translation: CASRSSGEKLFF.

The V and J genes are TRBV15 and TRBJ2-7; D not resolved. V was trimmed by 0 bases and J by 3 bases, leaving 15 bases between them. CDR1 LNHNV and CDR2 YYDKDF come from the germline V gene (reference sequence). CDR3 size: 16 residues. CDR3 DNA sequence: TGTGCCACCAGCAGAGAACAGCCCGTTTTAGGCTACGAGCAGTACTTC. Translated: CATSREQPVLGYEQYF.

The V and J genes are TRBV7-6 and TRBJ2-3; D call uncertain. The CDR3 covers 14 residues. Trimming stripped 2 bases from V and 0 bases from J, with 6 bases between. The V gene's germline CDR1 is SGHVS and CDR2 FNYEAQ. CDR3 nucleotides: TGTGCCAGCAGCTTAACTACTAGCACAGATACGCAGTATTTT. It specifies CASSLTTSTDTQYF.

The rearrangement uses TRBV5-1 and TRBJ1-2; no firm D call. The CDR3 contains 14 residues. The germline V gene has CDR1 SGHRS and CDR2 YFSETQ. Trimming took off 1 base at V and 0 bases at J, with 7 bases between the two ends. CDR3 in amino acids: CASSLIPANYGYTF. The CDR3 region has the DNA TGCGCCAGCAGCTTGATTCCGGCTAACTATGGCTACACCTTC.

The table lists this clone with a count of one. The chain is built from TRBV2 and TRBJ2-2; 9 nucleotides line up with TRBD2. V gave up 6 bases and J gave up 3 bases; unmatched junction bases: 5. Germline V gene data show CDR1 as SNHLY and CDR2 as FYNNEI. CDR3 length: 15 amino acids. The CDR3, as DNA: TGTGCCAGCAGAAGACTAGCGGAGTACACCGGGGAGCTGTTTTTT. Translation gives CASRRLAEYTGELFF.

This clone was seen a handful of times. The chain combines TRBV14 with TRBJ1-2; D possibly corresponds to TRBD1 (6 bases). This CDR3 spans 15 amino acids. CDR1 is SGHDN, CDR2 FVKESK, per germline. V gave up 8 bases and J gave up 3 bases, with 19 bases separating them. The CDR3 DNA reads TGTGCCAGCCCACCCGGGGAGGGGGGACACTATGGCTACACCTTC. This translates into CASPPGEGGHYGYTF. The variable domain in full, completed from reference TRBV14 and TRBJ1-2, reads EAGVTQFPSHSVIEKGQTVTLRCDPISGHDNLYWYRRVMGKEIKFLLHFVKESKQDESGMPNNRFLAERTGGTYSTLKVQPAELEDSGVYFCASPPGEGGHYGYTFGSGTRLTVV.

This clone was seen only a few times. The CDR3 here is CATSRLNTEAFF. CDR3 DNA: TGTGCCACTAGCCGTTTGAACACTGAAGCTTTCTTT. V gene TRBV19 combines with J gene TRBJ1-1; D gene unclear. Deletions cut 10 bases from V and 0 bases from J, with 9 bases between. Germline V gives CDR1 LNHDA, CDR2 SQIVND (reference sequence). This CDR3 is built from 12 residues.

The chain links TRBV30 to TRBJ1-2; D possibly corresponds to TRBD1 (6 bases). The CDR3 totals 14 residues. V was clipped by 1 base and J by 6 bases, with 15 bases between them. Germline V lookup: CDR1 GTSNPN, CDR2 SVGIG (reference sequence). The CDR3 reads CAWSGKQGTNGYTF. In DNA form, the CDR3 reads TGTGCCTGGAGTGGAAAACAGGGTACCAATGGCTACACCTTC.

The chain carries TRBV11-2 and TRBJ2-1; 7 bases are shared with TRBD1. Per germline, CDR1 SGHAT and CDR2 FQNNGV. V trimming: 3 bases; J trimming: 1 base; junction bases outside the gene matches: 3. This CDR3 is 15 amino acids long. Here the CDR3 reads CASSFNRGSYNEQFF. CDR3 DNA: TGTGCCAGCAGCTTTAACAGGGGTTCCTACAATGAGCAGTTCTTC.

The chain joins TRBV11-1 to TRBJ2-1; possible D gene TRBD2, 5 bases. This CDR3 is built from 13 residues. Looked up from germline, CDR1 is SGHAT and CDR2 is FQDESV (reference sequence). Between the trimmed V and J ends, which lost 2 bases and 8 bases, there was a span of 10 bases. The CDR3 DNA is TGTGCCAGCAGCTTAAGCCTAGCCGATGAGCAGTTCTTC. Translation: CASSLSLADEQFF.

Written as DNA, the CDR3 is TGTGCCAGTAGTTCGGGACTAGCGGGAGTGGAGACCCAGTACTTC. This encodes CASSSGLAGVETQYF. V usage is TRBV19 and J usage is TRBJ2-5; 14 nucleotides align to TRBD2. The CDR3 contains 15 residues. Germline V gene lookup returns CDR1 LNHDA and CDR2 SQIVND (reference sequence). J lost 5 bases, V lost 5 bases, and 4 bases had no gene match.

The chain employs TRBV5-1 and TRBJ2-1; TRBD2 agrees at 12 bases. Trimming cost V 3 bases and J 3 bases; bases outside gene matches: 7. Germline V CDR1 and CDR2: SGHRS, YFSETQ. This CDR3 has 17 amino acids. The chain's CDR3 is CASSYGTSGGRYNEQFF. The CDR3 region has the DNA TGCGCCAGCAGCTACGGAACTAGCGGGGGGCGCTACAATGAGCAGTTCTTC.

In DNA, the CDR3 is TGTGCCAGCAGCTTCGGGGGTGCGTCCTACAATGAGCAGTTCTTC. Amino acid sequence: CASSFGGASYNEQFF. The chain carries TRBV5-6 and TRBJ2-1, with D possibly matching TRBD2 (6 bases). Looked up from germline, CDR1 is SGHDT and CDR2 is YYEEEE. The length of the CDR3 is 15 residues. Trimming took 2 bases from V and 1 from J, leaving 10 bases between them.

V is TRBV28 and J is TRBJ1-1; 7 bases are shared with TRBD1. The trim removed 3 bases at V and 4 bases at J, leaving 2 bases unmatched. Germline V lookup: CDR1 MDHEN, CDR2 SYDVKM. The CDR3 has 13 residues. CDR3 nucleotides: TGTGCCAGCAGTTTGGAGGGGGCCACTGAAGCTTTCTTT. As protein: CASSLEGATEAFF.

The chain employs TRBV28 and TRBJ2-7, with D perhaps matching TRBD2 (6 bases). The length of the CDR3 is 15 residues. Germline CDR1 and CDR2: MDHEN and SYDVKM. The germline V and J ends were trimmed by 7 bases and 1 base, with 17 bases remaining between them. CDR3 DNA sequence: TGTGCCAGCACCCACTCGAGCGGGCTATCCTACGAGCAGTACTTC. Protein: CASTHSSGLSYEQYF.

This clone showed up just a few times. V gene TRBV4-3 combines with J gene TRBJ2-3, with a possible D match to TRBD2 (8 bases). Trimming removed 0 bases from V and 6 bases from J, with 19 bases in between. The CDR3 length is 17 residues. In germline, CDR1 is LGHNA, CDR2 YSLEER. Here the CDR3 reads CASSQDGFSGTVDTQYF. Here the CDR3 DNA reads TGCGCCAGCAGCCAAGATGGTTTTAGCGGGACAGTGGATACGCAGTATTTT.

V usage is TRBV7-9 and J usage is TRBJ2-5; D remains unclear. Germline V gene lookup returns CDR1 SEHNR and CDR2 FQNEAQ (reference sequence). The CDR3 length is 14 residues. V lost 9 bases to trimming and J lost 3 bases, with 17 bases between them. The CDR3 sequence: CASYNGAREETQYF. The CDR3 DNA reads TGTGCCAGTTATAATGGCGCTAGAGAAGAGACCCAGTACTTC. Complete variable domain (other parts from reference TRBV7-9 and TRBJ2-5): DTGVSQNPRHKITKRGQNVTFRCDPISEHNRLYWYRQTLGQGPEFLTYFQNEAQLEKSRLLSDRFSAERPKGSFSTLEIQRTEQGDSAMYLCASYNGAREETQYFGPGTRLLVL.